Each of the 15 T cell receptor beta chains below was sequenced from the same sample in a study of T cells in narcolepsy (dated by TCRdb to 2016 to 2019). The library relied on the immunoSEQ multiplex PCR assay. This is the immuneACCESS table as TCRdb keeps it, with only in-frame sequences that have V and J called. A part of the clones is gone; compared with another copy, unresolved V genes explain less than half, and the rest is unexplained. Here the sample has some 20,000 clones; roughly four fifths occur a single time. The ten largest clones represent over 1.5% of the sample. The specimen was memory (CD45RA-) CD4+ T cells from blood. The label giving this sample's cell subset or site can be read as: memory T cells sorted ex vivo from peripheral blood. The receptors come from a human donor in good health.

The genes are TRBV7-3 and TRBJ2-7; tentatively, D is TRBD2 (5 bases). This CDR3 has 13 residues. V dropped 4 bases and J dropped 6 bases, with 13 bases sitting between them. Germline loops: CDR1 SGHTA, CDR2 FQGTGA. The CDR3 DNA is TGTGCCAGCAGCTATTTTGGAGGAGGCGAGCAGTACTTC. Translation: CASSYFGGGEQYF. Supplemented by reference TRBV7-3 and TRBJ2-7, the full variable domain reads GAGVSQTPSNKVTEKGKYVELRCDPISGHTALYWYRQSLGQGPEFLIYFQGTGAADDSGLPNDRFFAVRPEGSVSTLKIQRTERGDSAVYLCASSYFGGGEQYFGPGTRLTVT.

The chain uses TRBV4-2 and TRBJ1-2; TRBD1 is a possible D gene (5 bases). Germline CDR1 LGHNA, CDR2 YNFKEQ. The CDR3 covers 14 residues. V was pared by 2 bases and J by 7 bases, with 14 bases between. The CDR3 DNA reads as TGTGCCAGCAGCCAACTTGACAGTGAGATTGGCTACACCTTC. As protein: CASSQLDSEIGYTF.

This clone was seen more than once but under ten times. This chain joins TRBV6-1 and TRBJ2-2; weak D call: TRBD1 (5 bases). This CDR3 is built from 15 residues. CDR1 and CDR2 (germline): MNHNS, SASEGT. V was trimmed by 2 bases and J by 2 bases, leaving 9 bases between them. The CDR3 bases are TGTGCCAGCAGTGAAATGCGGACAAACACCGGGGAGCTGTTTTTT. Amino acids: CASSEMRTNTGELFF.

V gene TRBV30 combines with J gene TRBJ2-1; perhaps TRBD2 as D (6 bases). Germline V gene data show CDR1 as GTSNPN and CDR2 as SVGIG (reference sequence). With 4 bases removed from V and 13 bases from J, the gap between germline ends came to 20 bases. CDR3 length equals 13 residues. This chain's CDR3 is CAWKVASALVQFF. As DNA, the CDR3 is TGTGCCTGGAAGGTGGCTAGCGCCCTCGTTCAGTTCTTC.

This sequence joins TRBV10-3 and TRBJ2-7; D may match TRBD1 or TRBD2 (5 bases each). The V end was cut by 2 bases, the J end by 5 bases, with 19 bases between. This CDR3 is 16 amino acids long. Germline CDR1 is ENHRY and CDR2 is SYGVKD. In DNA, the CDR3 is TGTGCCATCAGTGAGCCGAGGGCAGGGCTCAGACACGAGCAGTACTTC. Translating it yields CAISEPRAGLRHEQYF.

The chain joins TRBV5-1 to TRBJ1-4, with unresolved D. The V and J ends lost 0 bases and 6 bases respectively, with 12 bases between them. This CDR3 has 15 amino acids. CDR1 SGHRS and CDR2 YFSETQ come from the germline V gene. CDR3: CASSLEHQVHEKLFF. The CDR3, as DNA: TGCGCCAGCAGCTTGGAGCACCAGGTACATGAAAAACTGTTTTTT.

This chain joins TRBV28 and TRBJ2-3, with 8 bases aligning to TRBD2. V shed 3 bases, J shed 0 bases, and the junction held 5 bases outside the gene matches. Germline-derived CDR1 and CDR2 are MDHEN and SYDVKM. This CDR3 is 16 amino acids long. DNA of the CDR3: TGTGCCAGCAGTTTTGGCATAGCGGGAAGCACAGATACGCAGTATTTT. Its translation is CASSFGIAGSTDTQYF.

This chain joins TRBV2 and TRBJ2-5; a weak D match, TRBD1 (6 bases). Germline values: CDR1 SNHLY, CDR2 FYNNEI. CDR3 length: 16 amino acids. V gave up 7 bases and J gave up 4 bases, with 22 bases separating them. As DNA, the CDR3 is TGTGCCAGCAACGACCCACCAGGGACAATCCGAGAGACCCAGTACTTC. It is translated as CASNDPPGTIRETQYF. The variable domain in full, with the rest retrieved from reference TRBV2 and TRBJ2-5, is EPEVTQTPSHQVTQMGQEVILRCVPISNHLYFYWYRQILGQKVEFLVSFYNNEISEKSEIFDDQFSVERPDGSNFTLKIRSTKLEDSAMYFCASNDPPGTIRETQYFGPGTRLLVL.

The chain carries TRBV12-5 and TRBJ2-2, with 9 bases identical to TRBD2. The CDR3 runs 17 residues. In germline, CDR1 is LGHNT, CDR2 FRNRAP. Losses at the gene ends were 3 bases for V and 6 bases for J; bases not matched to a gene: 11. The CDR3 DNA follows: TGTGCTAGTGGTTTATTAGCGGGAGAGGGGCTCGCCGGGGAGCTGTTTTTT. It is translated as CASGLLAGEGLAGELFF.

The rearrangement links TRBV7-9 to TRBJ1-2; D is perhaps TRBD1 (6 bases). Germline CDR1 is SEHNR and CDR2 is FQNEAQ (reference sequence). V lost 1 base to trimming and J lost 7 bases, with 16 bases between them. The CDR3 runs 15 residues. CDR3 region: CASSLEKGGVSGYTF. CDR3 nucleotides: TGTGCCAGCAGCTTAGAAAAGGGGGGCGTCTCTGGCTACACCTTC. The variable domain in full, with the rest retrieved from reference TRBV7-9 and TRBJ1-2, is DTGVSQNPRHKITKRGQNVTFRCDPISEHNRLYWYRQTLGQGPEFLTYFQNEAQLEKSRLLSDRFSAERPKGSFSTLEIQRTEQGDSAMYLCASSLEKGGVSGYTFGSGTRLTVV.

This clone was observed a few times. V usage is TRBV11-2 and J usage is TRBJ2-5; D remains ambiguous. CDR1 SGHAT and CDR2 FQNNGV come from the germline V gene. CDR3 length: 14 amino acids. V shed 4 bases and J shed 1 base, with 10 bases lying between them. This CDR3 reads CASSSRAGQETQYF. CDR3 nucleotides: TGTGCCAGCAGCTCCCGGGCAGGCCAAGAGACCCAGTACTTC. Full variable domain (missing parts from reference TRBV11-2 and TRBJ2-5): EAGVAQSPRYKIIEKRQSVAFWCNPISGHATLYWYQQILGQGPKLLIQFQNNGVVDDSQLPKDRFSAERLKGVDSTLKIQPAKLEDSAVYLCASSSRAGQETQYFGPGTRLLVL.

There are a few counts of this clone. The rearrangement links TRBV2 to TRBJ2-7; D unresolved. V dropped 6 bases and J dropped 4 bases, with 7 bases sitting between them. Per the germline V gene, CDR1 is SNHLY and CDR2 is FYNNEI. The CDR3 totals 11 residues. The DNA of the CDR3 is TGTGCCAGCAGCGTTCTATACGAGCAGTACTTC. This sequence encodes CASSVLYEQYF. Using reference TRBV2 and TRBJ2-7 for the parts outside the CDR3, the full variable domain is EPEVTQTPSHQVTQMGQEVILRCVPISNHLYFYWYRQILGQKVEFLVSFYNNEISEKSEIFDDQFSVERPDGSNFTLKIRSTKLEDSAMYFCASSVLYEQYFGPGTRLTVT.

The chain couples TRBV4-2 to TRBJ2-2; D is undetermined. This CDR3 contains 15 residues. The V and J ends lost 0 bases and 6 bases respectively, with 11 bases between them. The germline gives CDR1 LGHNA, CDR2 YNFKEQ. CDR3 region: CASSQETTVAGELFF. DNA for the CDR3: TGTGCCAGCAGCCAAGAAACAACAGTCGCCGGGGAGCTGTTTTTT.

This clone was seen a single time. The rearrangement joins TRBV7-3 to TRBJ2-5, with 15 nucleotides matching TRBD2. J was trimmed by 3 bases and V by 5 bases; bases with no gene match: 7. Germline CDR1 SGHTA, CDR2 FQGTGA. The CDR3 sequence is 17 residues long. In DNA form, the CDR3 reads TGTGCCAGCAGCCGTGGACTAGCGGGAGGGACTAAAGAGACCCAGTACTTC. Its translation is CASSRGLAGGTKETQYF.

CDR3 protein: CASSQDLRGEAFF. The CDR3 coding sequence is TGCGCCAGCAGCCAAGATTTGAGGGGTGAAGCTTTCTTT. V gene TRBV4-3 combines with J gene TRBJ1-1, with D possibly TRBD1 on 5 matching bases. V was cut by 0 bases and J by 7 bases, with 9 bases left in between. The germline V gene has CDR1 LGHNA and CDR2 YSLEER. The CDR3 totals 13 residues.